Presented here are 7 T cell receptor beta chains from one specimen sequenced in a study of cytomegalovirus exposure and HLA in healthy donors. Use of 60 Vbeta and 13 Jbeta primers characterized the PCR. Data came from immunoSEQ multiplex PCR; TCRdb stores just in-frame clones and leaves some out. The repertoire includes about 120,000 clones, about four fifths of them detected once, and around 1.5% sits in the top ten. Source material: PBMCs. These receptors came from a young woman in good health and CMV-seronegative.

This clone was picked up one time. The chain combines TRBV18 with TRBJ1-2; D might be TRBD1 (6 bases). The CDR3 extends over 13 amino acids. V shed 5 bases and J shed 2 bases, with 9 bases lying between them. From germline, CDR1 is KGHSH and CDR2 LQKENI. The CDR3 DNA sequence: TGTGCCAGCTCAGAGGACAGCAACTATGGCTACACCTTC. This codes for CASSEDSNYGYTF. Combining the CDR3 with reference TRBV18 and TRBJ1-2 gives the whole variable domain NAGVMQNPRHLVRRRGQEARLRCSPMKGHSHVYWYRQLPEEGLKFMVYLQKENIIDESGMPKERFSAEFPKEGPSILRIQQVVRGDSAAYFCASSEDSNYGYTFGSGTRLTVV.

V and J are TRBV7-8 and TRBJ2-7; possibly TRBD1 for D (6 bases). CDR1 and CDR2 from the germline V gene are SGHVS and FQNEAQ. The CDR3 extends over 14 amino acids. V gave up 5 bases and J gave up 0 bases, with 11 bases separating them. CDR3 in amino acids: CASSPTGYSYEQYF. CDR3 bases: TGTGCCAGCAGCCCAACAGGGTACTCCTACGAGCAGTACTTC.

This chain uses TRBV13 with TRBJ1-2; D is possibly TRBD1 (5 bases). The CDR3 contains 14 residues. Per germline, CDR1 PRHDT and CDR2 FYEKMQ (reference sequence). The V gene lost 1 base and the J gene lost 4 bases, with 10 bases spanning the gap. CDR3 sequence: CASSLARRGYGYTF. CDR3 coding DNA: TGTGCCAGCAGCTTAGCCAGGAGGGGCTATGGCTACACCTTC. Full variable domain (outside the CDR3, taken from reference TRBV13 and TRBJ1-2): AAGVIQSPRHLIKEKRETATLKCYPIPRHDTVYWYQQGPGQDPQFLISFYEKMQSDKGSIPDRFSAQQFSDYHSELNMSSLELGDSALYFCASSLARRGYGYTFGSGTRLTVV.

The rearrangement uses TRBV2 and TRBJ2-2; TRBD2 is a possible D gene (5 bases). Trimming took 8 bases from V and 2 from J, leaving 15 bases between them. The CDR3 consists of 15 residues. The germline CDR1 and CDR2 sequences are SNHLY and FYNNEI. This chain's CDR3 is CASGLWTVNTGELFF. DNA of the CDR3: TGTGCCAGCGGACTGTGGACGGTTAACACCGGGGAGCTGTTTTTT.

The chain joins TRBV5-6 to TRBJ2-3; the match to TRBD2 covers 11 bases. The germline gives CDR1 SGHDT, CDR2 YYEEEE. The CDR3 runs 15 residues. The ends lost 1 base at V and 5 bases at J; junction bases unmatched: 3. The CDR3 DNA follows: TGTGCCAGCAGCTTGACTAGCGGGGGTAAAGATACGCAGTATTTT. It specifies CASSLTSGGKDTQYF.

In its sample, this clone was seen once. V usage is TRBV4-2 and J usage is TRBJ1-1; possible D gene TRBD1, 5 bases. Germline CDR1 reads LGHNA; CDR2 reads YNFKEQ. CDR3 length: 15 amino acids. Trimming removed 0 bases at V and 5 bases at J, with 13 bases between. DNA of the CDR3: TGTGCCAGCAGCCAAGAGGGGGGAGTGATTACTGAAGCTTTCTTT. This codes for CASSQEGGVITEAFF.

The chain combines TRBV10-2 with TRBJ1-5; a possible D gene is TRBD1 (5 bases). CDR3 length equals 15 residues. Germline V CDR1 and CDR2: WSHSY, SAAADI. Trimming pared 5 bases from V and 3 bases from J, leaving 14 bases between. CDR3: CASSTDTFINQPQHF. CDR3 bases: TGCGCCAGCAGTACGGACACCTTCATCAATCAGCCCCAGCATTTT.